A selection of T cell receptor beta chains follows, all from one sample in a study of siplizumab effects on memory and regulatory T cells. Sequenced by immunoSEQ multiplex PCR; TCRdb stores in-frame clones only, minus some. The repertoire holds some 100,000 clones, with approximately 92% as singletons. Sequences were obtained from CD4+ T cells sorted from blood. The receptor set was obtained from a human donor in good health. Some clones in this sample may be carry-over from other donors' samples. The CDR3 runs from the conserved cysteine through the conserved F or W. Fields, in order: V gene, CDR3 protein.

TRBV10-3 | CAISESSGREAFF
TRBV6-6 | CASSPGTDLYGYTF
TRBV5-1 | CASSWAGVRNEQFF
TRBV5-1 | CASRPSGGNTGELFF
TRBV6-1 | CASRAVSGTDTQYF
TRBV2 | CASTLEIAGAQETQYF
TRBV6-1 | CASSTSYEQYF
TRBV6-5 | CASSDYPGNYGYTF
TRBV19 | CASSVDRYGYTF
TRBV19 | CASSIGDRGPQETQYF
TRBV10-3 | CATRDAGQGNQPQHF
TRBV5-8 | CASSLLAGGREQFF
TRBV9 | CASSLRDRYQETQYF
TRBV28 | CASSFAPGLAGGGGEEQYF
TRBV5-1 | CASSPREADTEAFF
TRBV12-5 | CASGLGQIRDRKFQFF
TRBV6-1 | CASSEGGRWRTGPYEQYF
TRBV4-1 | CASSQVQGGVAYEQYF
TRBV29-1 | CSVSSGVGIRGNQPQHF
TRBV15 | CATSTRQGMGEQYF
TRBV5-1 | CASSFQGVGAFF
TRBV18 | CASSPQGWELFF
TRBV18 | CASSPRAGQETQYF
TRBV5-1 | CASSLDPGSEAFF
TRBV5-6 | CASSARFLAGANVLTF
TRBV30 | CAGGAGGGTQYF
TRBV15 | CATSRVGLAANEQFF
TRBV6-1 | CASTWQGADTEAFF
TRBV28 | CASSLRDRYGYTF
TRBV6-1 | CASSVNREAGNTIYF
TRBV6-5 | CASRSGGIGKDTQYF
TRBV15 | CATSSLDGANEKLFF
TRBV7-2 | CASRGNIEQFF
TRBV29-1 | CSEGTGSNTQYF
TRBV2 | CASSEGQGRSGNTIYF
TRBV27 | CASKTTGGNSPLHF
TRBV14 | CASSIRDEKLFF
TRBV6-4 | CASSAGPGGYGYTF
TRBV10-3 | CAISAGRTNTGELFF
TRBV28 | CASSPGTGHQMQYF
TRBV11-2 | CASSPSSYEQYF
TRBV1 | CTSSLVLGVAGEYEQYF
TRBV5-4 | CASSSFTSGSGYEQYF
TRBV18 | CASSPPRGSLNQPQHF
TRBV18 | CASSHRVGGTEAFF
TRBV5-1 | CASSPSGRETQYF
TRBV7-3 | CASSPMGPGLYQETQYF
TRBV19 | CASRKTGSGEKLFF